Below are 8 T cell receptor beta chains sequenced from a single sample in a study of T cell responses to AZD1222 COVID-19 vaccine. Clones were read by immunoSEQ multiplex PCR, and TCRdb kept only the in-frame ones, dropping some. Among some 130,000 clones, nearly 95% were seen once, and the ten largest hold about 0.91%. Sequenced here: peripheral blood, sampled on day 0 of AZD1222 vaccination. The receptors derive from an adult in good health.

The J gene is TRBJ1-6, the V gene TRBV7-2; D not resolved. V was pared by 1 base and J by 7 bases, with 11 bases between. The CDR3 is 15 amino acids. CDR1 and CDR2 (germline): SGHTA, FQGNSA. The DNA of the CDR3 is TGTGCCAGCAGCTTAGTTGGAAATGTCAATTCACCCCTCCACTTT. Translated: CASSLVGNVNSPLHF.

CDR3 region: CASSPKGGSYNEQFF. CDR3 coding DNA: TGTGCCAGCAGCCCAAAAGGGGGTTCCTACAATGAGCAGTTCTTC. The chain is built from TRBV3-1 (or the pseudogene TRBV3-2) and TRBJ2-1, with D perhaps TRBD1 (6 bases). The V gene's germline CDR1 is LGHDT and CDR2 YNNKEL (reference sequence). The CDR3 extends over 15 amino acids. V was shortened by 4 bases and J by 1 base, with 11 bases between the two germline ends.

The V call is TRBV7-8, the J call TRBJ2-1; TRBD2 might be the D (5 bases). The CDR3 extends over 17 amino acids. CDR1 is SGHVS and CDR2 is FQNEAQ in the germline V gene. Trimming pared 5 bases from V and 3 bases from J, leaving 20 bases between. Written as DNA, the CDR3 is TGTGCCAGCAGCCCCCTACGCGGGTTGGGAGACTACAATGAGCAGTTCTTC. Residues: CASSPLRGLGDYNEQFF.

The CDR3 DNA follows: TGTGCCAGCAGCTTGGAAACTGGCTATGGCTACACCTTC. Its protein is CASSLETGYGYTF. The V call is TRBV5-6, the J call TRBJ1-2, with D unclear. This CDR3 is 13 amino acids long. Trimming took 0 bases from V and 4 from J, leaving 7 bases between them. Germline CDR1 is SGHDT and CDR2 is YYEEEE.

The chain joins TRBV19 to TRBJ1-1; D call uncertain. Looked up from germline, CDR1 is LNHDA and CDR2 is SQIVND (reference sequence). CDR3 length equals 14 residues. The V end lost 0 bases, the J end lost 5 bases, and 10 bases lay between the germline ends. DNA of the CDR3: TGTGCCAGTAGTATAGAGGATAGGAGGACTGAAGCTTTCTTT. It specifies CASSIEDRRTEAFF.

The CDR3 nucleotides are TGTGCCAGCAGCCAAGATCAAGGGATATTGGGCTACACCTTC. Translated: CASSQDQGILGYTF. This chain connects TRBV4-2 to TRBJ1-2; D unclear. The CDR3 covers 14 residues. Trimming pared 0 bases from V and 8 bases from J, leaving 13 bases between. The germline CDR1 and CDR2 sequences are LGHNA and YNFKEQ.

The chain combines TRBV19 with TRBJ1-5, with D possibly TRBD1 on 5 matching bases. The CDR3 runs 14 residues. Trimming stripped 0 bases from V and 5 bases from J, with 8 bases between. Germline V gene lookup returns CDR1 LNHDA and CDR2 SQIVND (reference sequence). Here the CDR3 reads CASSIEQGDQPQHF. The CDR3 nucleotides are TGTGCCAGTAGTATAGAGCAGGGTGATCAGCCCCAGCATTTT. The variable domain in full, with the rest retrieved from reference TRBV19 and TRBJ1-5, is DGGITQSPKYLFRKEGQNVTLSCEQNLNHDAMYWYRQDPGQGLRLIYYSQIVNDFQKGDIAEGYSVSREKKESFPLTVTSAQKNPTAFYLCASSIEQGDQPQHFGDGTRLSIL.

The chain uses TRBV3-1 (or the pseudogene TRBV3-2) and TRBJ2-7, with D perhaps assigned TRBD1 or TRBD2 (6 bases each). The CDR3 sequence is 14 residues long. Trimming stripped 2 bases from V and 2 bases from J, with 10 bases between. Germline assignment: CDR1 LGHDT and CDR2 YNNKEL (reference sequence). CDR3 amino acids: CASSQSGAAYEQYF. CDR3 nucleotide sequence: TGTGCCAGCAGCCAATCGGGGGCTGCCTACGAGCAGTACTTC.